This T cell receptor beta chain is drawn from a study of neurological immune-mediated disorders (dated by TCRdb to about 2019). General notes on the study: Among the roughly 35 multiple sclerosis patients, approximately 30 had relapsing-remitting MS and 3 had secondary progressive MS. The cohort comprised about 71 subjects: approximately 15 HAM/TSP patients, approximately 34 multiple sclerosis patients and about 20 healthy controls. Using UMI-based sequencing, the study compared peripheral blood TCR-beta repertoires from patients with HTLV-I-associated myelopathy (HAM/TSP), patients with multiple sclerosis, and healthy controls. Alongside PBMC samples, the set of more than 85 TCR-beta libraries contained longitudinal samples, technical triplicates, and paired CD4+ and CD8+ T-cell subsets that had been sorted.

Unsorted PBMC libraries were generated from 2 million PBMCs stored in RNAlater at -80 °C until RNA extraction. Multiple sclerosis patients were enrolled in a US clinical protocol under which disease progression was evaluated by magnetic resonance imaging. Peripheral blood was subjected to Ficoll-Hypaque density gradient centrifugation to isolate PBMCs, which were then cryopreserved in liquid nitrogen. The paper's findings and limits, for the study overall: No identical CDR3 amino acid sequences were shared among expanded clones across subjects, suggesting private TCR-beta repertoires in all groups. Repertoires from 18 of 34 MS patients were grouped by phylogenetic analysis into a cluster of related CDR3 sequences, suggesting a possible repertoire-level signature. The highest TCR clonal expansion was observed in HAM/TSP patients, whereas the lowest was observed in MS patients, even when compared with healthy controls. The MS cluster showed no association with clinical or MRI features, and the authors stated that larger cohorts are needed.

This clonotype was seen many times. The antigen this receptor binds is unknown. Per-base qualities were not stored, and no clone one base away is much larger. cDNA synthesis used template-switch 5'RACE with a primer carrying a 10-nucleotide random unique molecular identifier tagging each TCR transcript. Every sequencing run yielded over 180 million TCR-beta sequences covering 15-18 subjects. Total RNA was extracted with the RNeasy kit. The KAPA Real-time Library Amplification kit was used to amplify TCR-beta VDJ regions with primers for the TCR constant region and the 5'RACE anchor. A first PCR added sample indexes and Illumina adaptors, after which a second PCR increased the library yield. After Ampure bead purification, the roughly 650 bp TCR product was size-selected on a 2% E-gel SizeSelection system. Before pooling, library quality was assessed on a Bioanalyzer, concentration was determined with Qubit, and library quantification was performed with the Kapa Library Quantification kit. An Illumina HiSeq 2500 sequenced the libraries paired-end 2 x 150 bp. To increase sequence diversity, about 25-31% phiX was spiked into each library pool. As for the authors' bioinformatics: The UMI-based MiGEC pipeline processed quality-filtered reads and removed over 75% of raw TCR sequences during error correction. IMGT germline references were used for alignment of VDJ genes, and clonotypes were defined by a unique CDR3 amino acid sequence together with V-J genes. Clonal expansion, Shannon diversity and CDR3 relatedness (CalcPairwiseDistances, ClusterSamples) were evaluated with VDJtools, and phylogenetic trees were built with CLCbio workbench. Expanded clones were defined as having at least 8 unique UMIs, based on coefficient-of-variation modelling across technical triplicates. TCRdb reworked the public reads: Q25 trimming with fastp, MiXCR clone assembly, productive beta chains retained. A single entry per CDR3 protein holds the most common genes and DNA from its merged rows. TCRdb, not the authors, supplied the V and J calls. The table for this sample lists about 59,000 distinct CDR3 sequences; 3% to 4% of them were counted only once. 3.1% of the sample comes from the top ten.

Ends trimmed: V by 3 bases, J by 0 bases; bases unmatched to a gene: 6. As encoded in the germline V gene, CDR1 is SGDLS while CDR2 is YYNGEE. Reading from cysteine to phenylalanine, the CDR3 counts 16 amino acids. Left in the record is the CDR3 DNA by itself, 48 bases read in frame from the first base. The sequence was collected from a woman aged 30 to 39 with multiple sclerosis. The rearrangement combines TRBV9 with TRBJ1-3; TRBD1 lines up with 7 middle nucleotides. The specimen sequenced was PBMCs. Here the CDR3 is given as CASSATGIDSGNTIYF. DNA sequence: TGTGCCAGCAGCGCGACAGGGATCGACTCTGGAAACACCATATATTTT.